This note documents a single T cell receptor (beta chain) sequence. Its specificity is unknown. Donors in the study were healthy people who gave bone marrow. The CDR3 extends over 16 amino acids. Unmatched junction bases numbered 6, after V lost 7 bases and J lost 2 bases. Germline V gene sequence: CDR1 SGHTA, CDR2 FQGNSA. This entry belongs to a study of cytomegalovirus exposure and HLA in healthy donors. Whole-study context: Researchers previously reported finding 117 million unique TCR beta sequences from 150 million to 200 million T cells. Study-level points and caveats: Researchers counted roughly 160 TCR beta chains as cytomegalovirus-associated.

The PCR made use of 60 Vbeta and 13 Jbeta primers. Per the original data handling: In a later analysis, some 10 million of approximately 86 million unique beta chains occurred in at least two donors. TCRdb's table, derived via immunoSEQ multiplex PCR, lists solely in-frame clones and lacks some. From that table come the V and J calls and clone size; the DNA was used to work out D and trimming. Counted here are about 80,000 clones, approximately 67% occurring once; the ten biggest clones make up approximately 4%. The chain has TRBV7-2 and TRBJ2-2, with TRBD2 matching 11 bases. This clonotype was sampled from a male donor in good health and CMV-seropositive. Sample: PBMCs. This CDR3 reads CASKISGGANTGELFF. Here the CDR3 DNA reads TGTGCCAGCAAAATTAGCGGGGGGGCAAACACCGGGGAGCTGTTTTTT.